These 7 T cell receptor beta chains originate from one sample sequenced in a study of technical replicates of blood from several donors. Using immunoSEQ multiplex PCR, the repertoire was profiled, and TCRdb retains in-frame clones only, with some absent. The sample yields 80,000 or so clones, approximately 94% seen once. Material: T cells isolated from PBMCs. The receptors originated from a human donor in good health.

The chain is built from TRBV15 and TRBJ2-2, with D tentatively TRBD2 (5 bases). The CDR3 runs to 15 residues. V lost 5 bases and J lost 7, with 17 bases in between. Germline V gene data show CDR1 as LNHNV and CDR2 as YYDKDF (reference sequence). This CDR3 reads CATSPSGAGHGELFF. The CDR3 DNA reads as TGTGCCACCAGCCCCAGCGGCGCGGGTCACGGGGAGCTGTTTTTT.

The V call is TRBV11-3, the J call TRBJ1-2; 7 bases map to TRBD1. The CDR3 is 16 residues long. CDR1 and CDR2 (germline): SGHNT, YENEEA. V dropped 3 bases and J dropped 8; count of bases not matched to a gene: 15. The CDR3 protein is CASSFTGTVYPLGYTF. CDR3 sequence (DNA): TGTGCCAGCAGCTTCACCGGGACAGTATACCCTTTGGGCTACACCTTC.

The rearrangement joins TRBV2 to TRBJ2-7, with D hard to call. Germline V gene sequence: CDR1 SNHLY, CDR2 FYNNEI. The CDR3 runs to 13 residues. The V end was cut by 6 bases, the J end by 1 base, with 10 bases between. This CDR3 is CASRVSTSYEQYF. The CDR3 DNA is TGTGCCAGCAGGGTTAGCACGTCCTACGAGCAGTACTTC.

This chain joins TRBV20-1 and TRBJ2-1; TRBD2 matches 8 bases. CDR1 and CDR2 (germline): DFQATT, SNEGSKA (reference sequence). The CDR3 is made up of 11 amino acids. V trimming: 3 bases; J trimming: 10 bases; junction bases outside the gene matches: 2. As DNA, the CDR3 is TGCAGTGCTAGCGGGGGGGACGAGCAGTTCTTC. Residues: CSASGGDEQFF.

The DNA of the CDR3 is TGTGCCAGCAGTCTCGGACAGGTGATTTTGGGCTACGAGCAGTACTTC. Translation gives CASSLGQVILGYEQYF. The chain couples TRBV27 to TRBJ2-7; 7 bases line up with TRBD1. Germline CDR1 reads MNHEY; CDR2 reads SMNVEV (reference sequence). The CDR3 length is 16 residues. J was trimmed by 3 bases and V by 5 bases; bases with no gene match: 13.

This clone was seen a single time. The chain combines TRBV11-3 with TRBJ2-7; possibly TRBD1 for D (6 bases). The CDR3 totals 14 residues. V lost 5 bases and J 4 bases, leaving 15 bases between the germline ends. Germline V gene data show CDR1 as SGHNT and CDR2 as YENEEA. For the CDR3, the DNA is TGTGCCAGCAGCGCCACTGGACAGCCTTACGAGCAGTACTTC. This encodes CASSATGQPYEQYF.

This chain joins TRBV4-2 and TRBJ2-3, with 12 bases fitting TRBD2. After removal of 4 bases from V and 6 bases from J, the junction contained 5 bases not matched to a gene. Germline V gene lookup returns CDR1 LGHNA and CDR2 YNFKEQ. The length of the CDR3 is 15 residues. CDR3 region: CASSPRTSGIDTQYF. CDR3 coding DNA: TGTGCCAGCAGCCCCAGGACTAGCGGGATCGATACGCAGTATTTT.